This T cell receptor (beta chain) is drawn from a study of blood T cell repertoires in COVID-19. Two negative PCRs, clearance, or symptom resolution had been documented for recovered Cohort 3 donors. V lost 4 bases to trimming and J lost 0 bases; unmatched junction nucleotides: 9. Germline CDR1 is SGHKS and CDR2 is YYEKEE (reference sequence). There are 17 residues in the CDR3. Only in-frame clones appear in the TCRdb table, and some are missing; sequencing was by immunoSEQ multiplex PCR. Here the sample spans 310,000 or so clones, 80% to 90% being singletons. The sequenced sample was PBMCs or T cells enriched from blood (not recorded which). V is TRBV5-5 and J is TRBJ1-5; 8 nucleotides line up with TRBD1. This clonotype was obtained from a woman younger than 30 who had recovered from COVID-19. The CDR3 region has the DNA TGTGCCAGCAGCGGGGGGACAGGAAGTTTTAGCAATCAGCCCCAGCATTTT. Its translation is CASSGGTGSFSNQPQHF.